These 4 T cell receptor beta chains share one sample of origin, sequenced in a study of cytomegalovirus exposure and HLA in healthy donors (dated by TCRdb to about 2017). The library came from the immunoSEQ multiplex PCR assay. A mixture of 60 forward primers for TCR Vbeta segments and 13 reverse primers for TCR Jbeta segments was used in the multiplex PCR. TCRdb provides this immuneACCESS table in a form limited to in-frame rearrangements. Some clones are lacking; in checked studies, under half of them reflect an unresolved V gene, and why the rest are absent is not known. The sample profile shows under 150,000 clones; 60% to 85% of them were found once. The ten largest clones take up more than 0.95% of the sample. Sample: PBMCs. These TCRs come from a young man in good health and CMV-seronegative.

The V gene is TRBV5-1, the J gene TRBJ2-1; D possibly corresponds to TRBD1 (6 bases). From germline, CDR1 is SGHRS and CDR2 YFSETQ. This CDR3 is 15 amino acids long. The V end was cut by 4 bases, the J end by 4 bases, with 15 bases between. The CDR3 coding sequence is TGCGCCAGCAGCCCCTCCGGGGACAAGTACAATGAGCAGTTCTTC. This translates into CASSPSGDKYNEQFF.

The chain combines TRBV27 with TRBJ2-5; possibly TRBD2 for D (5 bases). CDR1 is MNHEY, CDR2 SMNVEV, per germline (reference sequence). V gave up 0 bases and J gave up 4 bases, with 9 bases separating them. The CDR3 extends over 14 amino acids. The CDR3 sequence is CASSLSPAAETQYF. The DNA of the CDR3 is TGTGCCAGCAGTTTATCTCCAGCGGCAGAGACCCAGTACTTC.

V is TRBV5-8 and J is TRBJ2-2; 8 bases agree with TRBD1. Germline CDR1 SGHTS, CDR2 YDEGEE. With 6 bases clipped from V and 7 bases from J, the junction kept 8 bases outside the gene matches. The CDR3 contains 14 residues. CDR3 residues: CASNPGQGIGELFF. As DNA, the CDR3 is TGTGCCAGCAACCCCGGACAGGGAATCGGGGAGCTGTTTTTT.

The J gene is TRBJ2-7, the V gene TRBV19, with 7 bases identical to TRBD2. The CDR3 sequence is 14 residues long. Germline V lookup: CDR1 LNHDA, CDR2 SQIVND (reference sequence). J was trimmed by 2 bases and V by 4 bases; bases with no gene match: 5. The CDR3 DNA reads as TGTGCCAGTAGTACCGGGGGGTCCGCCTACGAGCAGTACTTC. It is translated as CASSTGGSAYEQYF.